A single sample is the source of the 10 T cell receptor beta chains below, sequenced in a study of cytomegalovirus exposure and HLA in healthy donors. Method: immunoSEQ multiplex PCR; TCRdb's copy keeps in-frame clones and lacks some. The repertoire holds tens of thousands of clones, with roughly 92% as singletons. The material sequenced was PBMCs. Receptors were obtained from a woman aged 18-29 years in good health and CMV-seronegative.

The CDR3 sequence: CASTVTGRAGELFF. The CDR3 nucleotides read TGTGCCAGTACGGTTACAGGGAGGGCCGGGGAGCTGTTTTTT. The V and J genes are TRBV19 and TRBJ2-2; D may be TRBD2 (7 bases). The CDR3 has 14 residues. V was cut by 7 bases and J by 6 bases, with 15 bases left in between. In germline, CDR1 is LNHDA, CDR2 SQIVND (reference sequence).

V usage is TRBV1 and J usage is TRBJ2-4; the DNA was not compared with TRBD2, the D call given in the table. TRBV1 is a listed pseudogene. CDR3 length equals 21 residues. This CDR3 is CTSSQPKPGLEPPYPKNIQYF. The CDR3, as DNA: TGCACCAGCAGCCAACCCAAACCGGGACTAGAACCACCCTATCCCAAAAACATTCAGTACTTC.

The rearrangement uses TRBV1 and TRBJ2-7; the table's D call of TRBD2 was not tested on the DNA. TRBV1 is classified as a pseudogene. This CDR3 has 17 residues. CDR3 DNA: TGCACCAGCAGCCCAAAGGCGGGCCTAGCGAACTCCTACGAGCAGTACTTC. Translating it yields CTSSPKAGLANSYEQYF.

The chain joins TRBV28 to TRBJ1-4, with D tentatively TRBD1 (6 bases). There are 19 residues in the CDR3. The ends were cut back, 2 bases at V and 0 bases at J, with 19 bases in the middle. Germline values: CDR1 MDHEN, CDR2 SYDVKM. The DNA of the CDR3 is TGTGCCAGCAGTTTACTCTATTCCGGGACAATCGCAACTAATGAAAAACTGTTTTTT. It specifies CASSLLYSGTIATNEKLFF.

CDR3 nucleotides: TGTGCCAGCAGTTTATCGAGGGGGGGCGGAGAGACCCAGTACTTC. This gives the protein CASSLSRGGGETQYF. The chain carries TRBV27 and TRBJ2-5; a possible D gene is TRBD2 (7 bases). V was shortened by 0 bases and J by 4 bases, with 12 bases between the two germline ends. Germline loops: CDR1 MNHEY, CDR2 SMNVEV (reference sequence). This CDR3 region has 15 residues.

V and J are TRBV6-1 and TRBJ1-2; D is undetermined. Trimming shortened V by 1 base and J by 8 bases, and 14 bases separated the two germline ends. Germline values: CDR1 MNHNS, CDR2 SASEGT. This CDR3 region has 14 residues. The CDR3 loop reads CASSEVGASWGYTF. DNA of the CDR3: TGTGCCAGCAGTGAAGTGGGCGCAAGCTGGGGCTACACCTTC.

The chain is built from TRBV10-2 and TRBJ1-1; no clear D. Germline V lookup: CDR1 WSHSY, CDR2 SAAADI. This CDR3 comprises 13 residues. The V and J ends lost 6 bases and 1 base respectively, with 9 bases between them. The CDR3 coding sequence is TGCGCCAGCAGCGGCAGAGGGAACACTGAAGCTTTCTTT. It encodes CASSGRGNTEAFF.

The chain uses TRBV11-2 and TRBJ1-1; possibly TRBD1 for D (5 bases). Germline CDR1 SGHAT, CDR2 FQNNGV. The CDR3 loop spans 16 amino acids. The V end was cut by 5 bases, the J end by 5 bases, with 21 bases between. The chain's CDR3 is CASSRWGGVRETEAFF. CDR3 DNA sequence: TGTGCCAGCAGCCGCTGGGGGGGGGTACGAGAGACTGAAGCTTTCTTT.

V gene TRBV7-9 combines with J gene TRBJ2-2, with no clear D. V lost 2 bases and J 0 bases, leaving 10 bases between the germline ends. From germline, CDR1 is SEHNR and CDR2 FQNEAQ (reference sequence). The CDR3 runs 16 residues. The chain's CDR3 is CASSLRSQANTGELFF. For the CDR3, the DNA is TGTGCCAGCAGCTTACGCTCTCAGGCGAACACCGGGGAGCTGTTTTTT.

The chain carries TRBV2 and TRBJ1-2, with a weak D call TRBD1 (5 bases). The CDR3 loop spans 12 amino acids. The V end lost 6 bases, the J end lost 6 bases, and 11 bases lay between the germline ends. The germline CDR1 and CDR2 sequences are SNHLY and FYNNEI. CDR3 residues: CASRDTEDGYTF. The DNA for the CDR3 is TGTGCCAGCAGGGACACTGAGGATGGCTACACCTTC.